Sequencing of this T cell receptor beta chain was carried out in a study of T cell changes during pregnancy in multiple sclerosis. Profiling relied on immunoSEQ multiplex PCR, and the TCRdb table lists in-frame clones only, not all of them. The profile covers around 50,000 clones, with roughly 93% appearing a single time and roughly 4% taken by the ten largest. This clonotype was sampled from a female donor with multiple sclerosis, enrolled in a pregnancy study. The starting material was CD8+ T cells from peripheral blood mononuclear cells, obtained in the first trimester of pregnancy.

The CDR3: CASSYSMWATDGYTF. The CDR3 DNA is TGTGCCAGCAGTTACTCGATGTGGGCCACGGATGGCTACACCTTC. The chain carries TRBV6-5 and TRBJ1-2, with D uncertain. V lost 0 bases and J lost 6, with 14 bases in between. The CDR3 has 15 amino acids. The germline CDR1 and CDR2 sequences are MNHEY and SVGAGI.